This TCR beta chain was documented in a study of cytomegalovirus exposure and HLA in healthy donors. Donors sampled were nominally healthy, though unrecorded immune exposures were likely. The PCR ran on 60 Vbeta and 13 Jbeta primers. The assay was immunoSEQ multiplex PCR, and TCRdb's table has in-frame clones only and misses some. This sample has some 180,000 clones; 70% to 85% occur once, and the top ten carry approximately 1.2%. Germline V gives CDR1 LNHDA, CDR2 SQIVND (reference sequence). The CDR3 runs 14 residues. With 6 bases clipped from V and 4 bases from J, the junction kept 7 bases outside the gene matches. Study outcomes and limitations: Earlier analysis yielded a pattern in which most TCR beta V segments were productive about 90% or about 30% of the time.

Comment on this clone: What it binds is not known.

The chain employs TRBV19 and TRBJ2-3; TRBD1 aligns across 7 bases. The sequenced sample was PBMCs. The sequence derives from a girl aged 2-10 years in good health and CMV-seropositive. CDR3 protein: CASSRGSYADTQYF. CDR3 nucleotides: TGTGCCAGTAGCAGGGGGAGTTACGCAGATACGCAGTATTTT.